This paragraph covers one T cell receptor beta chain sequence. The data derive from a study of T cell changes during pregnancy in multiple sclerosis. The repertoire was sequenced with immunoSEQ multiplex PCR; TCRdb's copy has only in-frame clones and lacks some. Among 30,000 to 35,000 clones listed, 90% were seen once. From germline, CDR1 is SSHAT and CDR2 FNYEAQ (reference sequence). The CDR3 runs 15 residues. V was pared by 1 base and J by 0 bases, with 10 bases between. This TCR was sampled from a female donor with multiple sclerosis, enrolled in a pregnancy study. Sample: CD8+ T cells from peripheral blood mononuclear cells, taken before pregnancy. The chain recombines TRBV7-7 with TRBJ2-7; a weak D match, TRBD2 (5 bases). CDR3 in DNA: TGTGCCAGCAGCTTAGGAAGCGGCCCCTCCTACGAGCAGTACTTC. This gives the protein CASSLGSGPSYEQYF.